The rows below give T cell receptor beta chains drawn from one sample of a study of shared clonotypes between healthy human individuals. Measured with immunoSEQ multiplex PCR; TCRdb has only the in-frame clones, and not every one. This table has some 600,000 clones, approximately 96% appearing once. The material sequenced was naive CD8+ T cells sorted from blood. The receptors shown here come from a woman aged 25 to 39 in good health. CDR3s include the opening cysteine and the closing phenylalanine or tryptophan. A D gene is named only where the DNA matches it firmly. Size is stated for part of the rows, as once, few or many counts, or as a class when the clone is expanded.

d_gene	j_gene	abundance	v_gene	CDR3nt	CDR3aa
-	TRBJ1-2	-	TRBV28	TGTGCCAGCAGTTTATTCGGGGGCGCGGTTGACGATGGCTACACCTTC	CASSLFGGAVDDGYTF
-	TRBJ1-1	-	TRBV5-1	TGCGCCAGCAGCCAGCGACATCCGGGCGAAAGGAACACTGAAGCTTTCTTT	CASSQRHPGERNTEAFF
-	TRBJ2-3	-	TRBV7-2	TGTGCCAGCAGGGCCGGGACACTTGCCACAGATACGCAGTATTTT	CASRAGTLATDTQYF
-	TRBJ2-1	-	TRBV4-1	TGCGCCAGCAGCCAAGGGTACAATGAGCAGTTCTTC	CASSQGYNEQFF
TRBD2	TRBJ2-1	-	TRBV27	TGTGCCAGCAGTTTACCGAGCGGGAGGGCTTCCTACAATGAGCAGTTCTTC	CASSLPSGRASYNEQFF
TRBD1	TRBJ2-1	once	TRBV4-1	TGCGCCAGCAGCCAAGGGCAGGGGGTTGGGGAGCAGTTCTTC	CASSQGQGVGEQFF
-	TRBJ2-7	-	TRBV19	TGTGCCAGTAGTATATTATTCGGGGAGTCCTACGAGCAGTACTTC	CASSILFGESYEQYF
-	TRBJ2-7	-	TRBV28	TGTGCCAGCAGTAGCGACTATTTGGCGGAGCAGTACTTC	CASSSDYLAEQYF
TRBD2	TRBJ2-5	once	TRBV6-1	TGTGCCAGCAGTGAGTGGACTAGCGGGGGCCAAGAGACCCAGTACTTC	CASSEWTSGGQETQYF
-	TRBJ2-1	-	TRBV27	TGTGCCAGCAGTCTGGAAAAGGCTTCGCAGAGTGAGCAGTTCTTC	CASSLEKASQSEQFF